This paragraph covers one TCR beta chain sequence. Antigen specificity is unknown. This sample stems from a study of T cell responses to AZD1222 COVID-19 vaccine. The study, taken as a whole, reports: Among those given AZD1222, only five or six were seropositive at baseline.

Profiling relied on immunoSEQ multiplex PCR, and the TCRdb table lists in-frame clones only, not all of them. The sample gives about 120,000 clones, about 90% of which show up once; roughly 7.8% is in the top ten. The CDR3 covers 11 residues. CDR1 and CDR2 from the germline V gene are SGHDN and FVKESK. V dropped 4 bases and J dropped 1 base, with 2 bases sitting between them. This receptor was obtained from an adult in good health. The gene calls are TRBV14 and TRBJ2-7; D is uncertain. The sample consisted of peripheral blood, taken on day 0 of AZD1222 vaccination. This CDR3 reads CASSLSYEQYF. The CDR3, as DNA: TGTGCCAGCAGCCTGTCCTACGAGCAGTACTTC. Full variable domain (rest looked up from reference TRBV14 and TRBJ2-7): EAGVTQFPSHSVIEKGQTVTLRCDPISGHDNLYWYRRVMGKEIKFLLHFVKESKQDESGMPNNRFLAERTGGTYSTLKVQPAELEDSGVYFCASSLSYEQYFGPGTRLTVT.